One TCR beta chain is described in this entry. The V end lost 6 bases, the J end lost 0 bases, and 8 bases lay between the germline ends. The CDR3 spans 13 residues. Looked up from germline, CDR1 is LNHDA and CDR2 is SQIVND (reference sequence). The sample originates from a study of cytomegalovirus exposure and HLA in healthy donors. The wider study: An early release of data contained around 80 million unique TCRs, which came from HLA-typed donors.

The PCR made use of 60 Vbeta and 13 Jbeta primers. Produced via immunoSEQ multiplex PCR; TCRdb's table is partial and in-frame only. The table records 150,000 to 200,000 clones, about 80% of them present only once. This chain links TRBV19 with TRBJ1-1; D unclear. The sequence came from a woman in her forties or fifties in good health and CMV-seropositive. Specimen: PBMCs. CDR3 amino acids: CASRSGLNTEAFF. The CDR3 DNA reads as TGTGCCAGTAGGTCCGGTTTGAACACTGAAGCTTTCTTT.